Listed below are T cell receptor beta chains from one sample, sequenced in a study of T cell responses to AZD1222 COVID-19 vaccine. Measured with immunoSEQ multiplex PCR; TCRdb has only the in-frame clones, and not every one. The sample lists 89,000 or so clones; over 80% were seen once. The source material was peripheral blood, sampled 28 days after the second AZD1222 dose. The receptors originated from an adult who received the AZD1222 COVID-19 vaccine. Each CDR3 is given with its conserved first and last residue. The D gene is left open where the match is weak. For some rows the clone size is stated as once, few or many, or as a class when expanded; others skip it.

abundance: once
d_gene: TRBD2
v_gene: TRBV4-2
j_gene: TRBJ2-1
CDR3aa: CASSRDGGLGNEQFF
CDR3nt: TGTGCCAGCAGCCGAGATGGGGGACTAGGTAATGAGCAGTTCTTC

abundance: .
d_gene: TRBD2
v_gene: TRBV12-5
j_gene: TRBJ2-1
CDR3aa: CASAPPAPLAGEYNEQFF
CDR3nt: TGTGCTAGTGCCCCCCCCGCCCCCCTAGCGGGGGAGTACAATGAGCAGTTCTTC

abundance: .
d_gene: .
v_gene: TRBV24-1
j_gene: TRBJ2-7
CDR3aa: CATSGLGPEQYF
CDR3nt: TGTGCCACCAGTGGTCTTGGGCCGGAGCAGTACTTC

abundance: .
d_gene: TRBD1
v_gene: TRBV5-1
j_gene: TRBJ2-1
CDR3aa: CASSLGTGFNNEQFF
CDR3nt: TGCGCCAGCAGCTTGGGGACAGGGTTTAACAATGAGCAGTTCTTC

abundance: .
d_gene: .
v_gene: TRBV3-1/TRBV3-2
j_gene: TRBJ2-6
CDR3aa: CASSLGGGASSGANVLTF
CDR3nt: TGTGCCAGCAGCCTCGGGGGCGGGGCCAGCTCTGGGGCCAACGTCCTGACTTTC

abundance: .
d_gene: .
v_gene: TRBV9
j_gene: TRBJ2-1
CDR3aa: CASSEASSYNEQFF
CDR3nt: TGTGCCAGCAGCGAGGCGAGCTCCTACAATGAGCAGTTCTTC

abundance: .
d_gene: .
v_gene: TRBV18
j_gene: TRBJ1-2
CDR3aa: CASSLHSRDGYTF
CDR3nt: TGTGCCAGCTCACTTCATTCCCGAGATGGCTACACCTTC

abundance: .
d_gene: .
v_gene: TRBV5-4
j_gene: TRBJ1-5
CDR3aa: CASSLDGGDGQPQHF
CDR3nt: TGTGCCAGCAGCTTGGACGGGGGCGACGGGCAGCCCCAGCATTTT

abundance: once
d_gene: TRBD1
v_gene: TRBV5-1
j_gene: TRBJ1-2
CDR3aa: CASTTGTGKNGYTF
CDR3nt: TGCGCCAGCACAACCGGGACAGGGAAAAATGGCTACACCTTC

abundance: .
d_gene: .
v_gene: TRBV27
j_gene: TRBJ1-1
CDR3aa: CASSSYQGPNTEAFF
CDR3nt: TGTGCCAGCAGTTCTTATCAAGGCCCCAACACTGAAGCTTTCTTT

abundance: .
d_gene: .
v_gene: TRBV6-5
j_gene: TRBJ1-1
CDR3aa: CASSPFDLRSAFF
CDR3nt: TGTGCCAGCAGCCCATTTGACCTACGGTCGGCCTTCTTT

abundance: .
d_gene: .
v_gene: TRBV5-4
j_gene: TRBJ1-1
CDR3aa: CASSPGWGNTEAFF
CDR3nt: TGTGCCAGCAGCCCAGGTTGGGGGAACACTGAAGCTTTCTTT

abundance: .
d_gene: .
v_gene: TRBV5-1
j_gene: TRBJ1-6
CDR3aa: CASSFRQGWNSPLHF
CDR3nt: TGCGCCAGCAGCTTTAGGCAGGGCTGGAATTCACCCCTCCACTTT

abundance: .
d_gene: .
v_gene: TRBV19
j_gene: TRBJ1-5
CDR3aa: CASSRGGSNQPQHF
CDR3nt: TGTGCCAGTAGTAGGGGGGGGAGCAATCAGCCCCAGCATTTT

abundance: few
d_gene: TRBD1
v_gene: TRBV6-5
j_gene: TRBJ2-2
CDR3aa: CASKTDRSGTGELFF
CDR3nt: TGTGCCAGCAAAACGGACAGGTCCGGGACCGGGGAGCTGTTTTTT

abundance: few
d_gene: .
v_gene: TRBV6-5
j_gene: TRBJ2-3
CDR3aa: CASSLRRSTDTQYF
CDR3nt: TGTGCCAGCAGCCTTCGGCGAAGCACAGATACGCAGTATTTT

abundance: .
d_gene: TRBD1
v_gene: TRBV6-5
j_gene: TRBJ2-1
CDR3aa: CASSYRQGFIYNEQFF
CDR3nt: TGTGCCAGCAGTTACCGACAGGGTTTTATTTACAATGAGCAGTTCTTC

abundance: .
d_gene: TRBD1
v_gene: TRBV9
j_gene: TRBJ1-6
CDR3aa: CASSARQGNSPLHF
CDR3nt: TGTGCCAGCAGCGCCCGACAGGGGAATTCACCCCTCCACTTT

abundance: .
d_gene: .
v_gene: TRBV7-3
j_gene: TRBJ2-7
CDR3aa: CASGRNSYEQYF
CDR3nt: TGTGCCAGCGGGAGAAACTCCTACGAGCAGTACTTC

abundance: .
d_gene: TRBD1
v_gene: TRBV3-1/TRBV3-2
j_gene: TRBJ1-2
CDR3aa: CASSQETGYYGYTF
CDR3nt: TGTGCCAGCAGCCAAGAGACAGGGTACTATGGCTACACCTTC

abundance: .
d_gene: .
v_gene: TRBV7-3
j_gene: TRBJ2-2
CDR3aa: CASSPSWTGELFF
CDR3nt: TGTGCCAGCAGCCCTTCGTGGACCGGGGAGCTGTTTTTT

abundance: .
d_gene: .
v_gene: TRBV5-1
j_gene: TRBJ2-1
CDR3aa: CASSLGDFHNEQFF
CDR3nt: TGCGCCAGCAGCTTGGGAGACTTCCACAATGAGCAGTTCTTC

abundance: .
d_gene: TRBD2
v_gene: TRBV27
j_gene: TRBJ2-1
CDR3aa: CASLPGGLAGGSTYNEQFF
CDR3nt: TGTGCCAGCCTCCCCGGGGGACTAGCGGGGGGATCCACCTACAATGAGCAGTTCTTC

abundance: once
d_gene: .
v_gene: TRBV6-1
j_gene: TRBJ1-5
CDR3aa: CASSEAWEAISNQPQHF
CDR3nt: TGTGCCAGCAGTGAAGCATGGGAAGCCATTAGCAATCAGCCCCAGCATTTT

abundance: .
d_gene: .
v_gene: TRBV30
j_gene: TRBJ2-1
CDR3aa: CAWSGAGQFF
CDR3nt: TGTGCCTGGAGTGGGGCCGGGCAGTTCTTC

abundance: .
d_gene: .
v_gene: TRBV2
j_gene: TRBJ1-2
CDR3aa: CASSAGPAYGYTF
CDR3nt: TGTGCCAGCAGCGCAGGGCCCGCCTATGGCTACACCTTC

abundance: .
d_gene: TRBD1
v_gene: TRBV5-1
j_gene: TRBJ2-2
CDR3aa: CASRSTGTGTGELFF
CDR3nt: TGCGCCAGCAGATCAACCGGGACAGGGACCGGGGAGCTGTTTTTT

abundance: .
d_gene: TRBD2
v_gene: TRBV2
j_gene: TRBJ2-3
CDR3aa: CASSGLAGVDTQYF
CDR3nt: TGTGCCAGCAGTGGACTAGCGGGAGTGGATACGCAGTATTTT

abundance: .
d_gene: .
v_gene: TRBV28
j_gene: TRBJ1-5
CDR3aa: CASISMGQPQHF
CDR3nt: TGTGCCAGCATTTCGATGGGGCAGCCCCAGCATTTT

abundance: once
d_gene: .
v_gene: TRBV7-3
j_gene: TRBJ2-5
CDR3aa: CASRLTAVGTQYF
CDR3nt: TGTGCCAGCAGGTTGACTGCTGTTGGGACCCAGTACTTC

abundance: .
d_gene: TRBD2
v_gene: TRBV5-1
j_gene: TRBJ2-1
CDR3aa: CASSLSSGRVIEQFF
CDR3nt: TGCGCCAGCAGCTTGAGTAGCGGGAGGGTAATTGAGCAGTTCTTC

abundance: .
d_gene: .
v_gene: TRBV6-1
j_gene: TRBJ2-1
CDR3aa: CASSEKGGSRDEQFF
CDR3nt: TGTGCCAGCAGTGAAAAGGGTGGGAGTCGCGATGAGCAGTTCTTC

abundance: .
d_gene: TRBD2
v_gene: TRBV27
j_gene: TRBJ2-1
CDR3aa: CASSLFGGGPVNEQFF
CDR3nt: TGTGCCAGCAGTTTGTTTGGGGGAGGGCCGGTCAATGAGCAGTTCTTC

abundance: few
d_gene: .
v_gene: TRBV5-1
j_gene: TRBJ2-5
CDR3aa: CASSLQETQYF
CDR3nt: TGCGCCAGCAGCTTGCAAGAGACCCAGTACTTC

abundance: .
d_gene: .
v_gene: TRBV29-1
j_gene: TRBJ1-2
CDR3aa: CSSHHTGGYTF
CDR3nt: TGCAGCTCTCATCACACAGGCGGCTACACCTTC

abundance: .
d_gene: .
v_gene: TRBV5-1
j_gene: TRBJ2-6
CDR3aa: CASSVTSSGANVLTF
CDR3nt: TGCGCCAGCAGCGTCACTTCTTCTGGGGCCAACGTCCTGACTTTC

abundance: .
d_gene: TRBD1
v_gene: TRBV7-9
j_gene: TRBJ1-1
CDR3aa: CASSSTQGANTEAFF
CDR3nt: TGTGCCAGCAGCTCAACCCAGGGGGCGAACACTGAAGCTTTCTTT

abundance: .
d_gene: TRBD1
v_gene: TRBV29-1
j_gene: TRBJ2-7
CDR3aa: CSGTGQGTYEQYF
CDR3nt: TGCAGCGGGACGGGACAGGGAACCTACGAGCAGTACTTC

abundance: .
d_gene: .
v_gene: TRBV29-1
j_gene: TRBJ1-1
CDR3aa: CSVLEGEAFF
CDR3nt: TGCAGCGTCCTTGAGGGTGAAGCTTTCTTT

abundance: .
d_gene: .
v_gene: TRBV18
j_gene: TRBJ1-2
CDR3aa: CASSPEGGAYGYTF
CDR3nt: TGTGCCAGCTCACCAGAGGGAGGCGCCTATGGCTACACCTTC

abundance: .
d_gene: .
v_gene: TRBV9
j_gene: TRBJ2-2
CDR3aa: CASSIGGANTGELFF
CDR3nt: TGTGCCAGCAGCATAGGAGGGGCTAACACCGGGGAGCTGTTTTTT

abundance: .
d_gene: TRBD1
v_gene: TRBV18
j_gene: TRBJ2-2
CDR3aa: CASSPSRGHTGELFF
CDR3nt: TGTGCCAGCTCACCGAGCAGGGGGCACACCGGGGAGCTGTTTTTT

abundance: .
d_gene: .
v_gene: TRBV18
j_gene: TRBJ2-3
CDR3aa: CASSPWQDTQYF
CDR3nt: TGTGCCAGCTCACCGTGGCAAGATACGCAGTATTTT

abundance: .
d_gene: TRBD1
v_gene: TRBV9
j_gene: TRBJ1-1
CDR3aa: CASSPGTENTEAFF
CDR3nt: TGTGCCAGCAGCCCAGGGACAGAGAACACTGAAGCTTTCTTT

abundance: .
d_gene: .
v_gene: TRBV6-5
j_gene: TRBJ1-1
CDR3aa: CASSYLRNTEAFF
CDR3nt: TGTGCCAGCAGTTACTTGAGGAACACTGAAGCTTTCTTT

abundance: .
d_gene: .
v_gene: TRBV5-1
j_gene: TRBJ1-2
CDR3aa: CASSLGAGAGYTF
CDR3nt: TGCGCCAGCAGCTTGGGGGCAGGGGCAGGCTACACCTTC

abundance: .
d_gene: .
v_gene: TRBV3-1/TRBV3-2
j_gene: TRBJ2-5
CDR3aa: CASSPYRAQETQYF
CDR3nt: TGTGCCAGCAGCCCGTACAGGGCCCAAGAGACCCAGTACTTC

abundance: .
d_gene: .
v_gene: TRBV20-1
j_gene: TRBJ2-2
CDR3aa: CSASLRLNTGELFF
CDR3nt: TGCAGTGCTAGTCTCCGGCTCAACACCGGGGAGCTGTTTTTT

abundance: .
d_gene: .
v_gene: TRBV2
j_gene: TRBJ1-1
CDR3aa: CASSEAWVTEAFF
CDR3nt: TGTGCCAGCAGTGAAGCATGGGTCACTGAAGCTTTCTTT

abundance: .
d_gene: .
v_gene: TRBV7-9
j_gene: TRBJ1-6
CDR3aa: CASSLPRGRLGAPLHF
CDR3nt: TGTGCCAGCAGCCTTCCCAGGGGTCGTCTTGGTGCACCCCTCCACTTT

abundance: .
d_gene: .
v_gene: TRBV10-1
j_gene: TRBJ1-3
CDR3aa: CASSEADGSGNTIYF
CDR3nt: TGCGCCAGCAGTGAAGCGGACGGCTCTGGAAACACCATATATTTT

abundance: .
d_gene: TRBD2
v_gene: TRBV19
j_gene: TRBJ2-1
CDR3aa: CASTLGTSGAYNEQFF
CDR3nt: TGTGCCAGTACCCTCGGGACTAGCGGGGCATACAATGAGCAGTTCTTC

abundance: .
d_gene: TRBD2
v_gene: TRBV7-9
j_gene: TRBJ2-1
CDR3aa: CASSFGLADNEQFF
CDR3nt: TGTGCCAGCAGCTTCGGACTAGCGGACAATGAGCAGTTCTTC

abundance: .
d_gene: TRBD1
v_gene: TRBV30
j_gene: TRBJ1-1
CDR3aa: CAWSRISRQGMSEAFF
CDR3nt: TGTGCCTGGAGTAGGATTTCCCGACAGGGTATGTCTGAAGCTTTCTTT

abundance: .
d_gene: .
v_gene: TRBV7-9
j_gene: TRBJ1-2
CDR3aa: CASSLAGFYGYTF
CDR3nt: TGTGCCAGCAGCTTAGCAGGCTTTTATGGCTACACCTTC

abundance: .
d_gene: .
v_gene: TRBV2
j_gene: TRBJ1-2
CDR3aa: CASSGAGHYGYTF
CDR3nt: TGTGCCAGCAGTGGAGCAGGGCACTATGGCTACACCTTC